This T cell receptor (beta chain) was observed in a study of cytomegalovirus exposure and HLA in healthy donors. Overall study results and limits: A later analysis appeared to link common viral pathogens to several of the most significant clusters. A few CMV-associated chains were confirmed in vitro to be specific for CMV antigens.

This clone appeared once. Its antigen is undetermined. The CDR3 runs to 14 residues. Germline V gene sequence: CDR1 ENHRY, CDR2 SYGVKD. Trimming cost V 10 bases and J 6 bases; bases outside gene matches: 13. 60 Vbeta and 13 Jbeta primers were used in PCR. Profiling relied on immunoSEQ multiplex PCR, and the TCRdb table lists in-frame clones only, not all of them. The data hold over 50,000 clones, with 65% to 80% observed a single time. The donors were healthy bone marrow donors. The receptor was isolated from a man aged 40-55 years in good health and CMV-seropositive. The chain has TRBV10-3 and TRBJ1-1, with 8 bases aligning to TRBD1. Input material: PBMCs. The DNA for the CDR3 is TGTGCCACGCGAAACGGTGGACAGGGCCCTGAAGCTTTCTTT. Translating gives CATRNGGQGPEAFF.